This T cell receptor (beta chain) was obtained from a study of metastatic and nonmetastatic thyroid tumors (dated by TCRdb to 2018 to 2020). Study-level background: Repertoires were compared across peripheral blood and tumor or nodule tissue samples from malignant and benign thyroid patients. Broader findings and caveats from the paper: In both blood and tumor samples, malignant tumors were reported to have significantly higher TCR beta diversity than benign nodules.

With regard to this clone: Its antigen is unknown. Base qualities are not at hand, and no much larger clone is one base apart.

Before undergoing thyroid surgery, none of the patients had been given any kind of treatment. The study retrospectively analysed patient clinical samples collected from about 2012 to 2019 using T-cell receptor beta sequencing. The library was generated by PCR. Sequencing used an Illumina HiSeq 4000. The TCR beta-chain CDR3 region of each patient was profiled by high-throughput sequencing. Processing in the source paper ran as follows. CDR3 differences across clinicopathological groups were used to build a classifier for discriminating distant-metastatic papillary thyroid cancer patients. The Shannon index was used to measure repertoire diversity, and the Morisita-Horn index was used to measure how similar tumor and blood repertoires were. TCRdb itself trimmed the public reads at Q25 with fastp, ran MiXCR and retained productive beta chains. These V and J calls are TCRdb output, not the study's own analysis. Counted in this sample were under 7,500 clones; roughly a third of them appeared once. Over 15% of the sample is held by the ten biggest clonotypes.

The sample consisted of adjacent normal tissue. This TCR came from a female donor with papillary thyroid cancer or a benign thyroid nodule (not recorded which). Some clones in this sample may be carry-over from other donors' samples.

The DNA is TGCAGTGCTAGATTTCAGGCGAACACTGAAGCTTTCTTT. It encodes CSARFQANTEAFF. The chain links TRBV20-1 with TRBJ1-1; the D gene remains uncertain. Including the terminal cysteine and phenylalanine, the CDR3 comprises 13 residues. The entry retains the CDR3 DNA only, 39 bases that are in frame from base 1. For CDR1 and CDR2, the germline V gene (reference sequence) lists DFQATT and SNEGSKA. V sheds 2 bases and J sheds 1 base, leaving 8 bases between their ends.